This TCR beta chain was identified in a study of blood T cell repertoires in COVID-19. Study information: The samples span acute and convalescent COVID-19 from the United States, Italy and Spain. Sample material is recorded as cDNA or gDNA derived from T cells, B-cell-depleted T cells, or PBMCs.

Germline CDR1 and CDR2: LGHDT and YNNKEL (reference sequence). The CDR3 has 15 residues. Trimming removed 4 bases at V and 0 bases at J, with 13 bases between. In the original processing: Counts of nucleated cells, estimated from reference gene primer amplification, were obtained. The assay was immunoSEQ multiplex PCR, and TCRdb's table has in-frame clones only and misses some. That table supplies the V and J calls and clone size; D and trimming were determined from the DNA. The table has over 250,000 clones, roughly 86% seen once. Sequencing used peripheral blood. The sequence was collected from a woman aged 45-60 years with acute or convalescent COVID-19. The chain has TRBV3-1 (or the pseudogene TRBV3-2) and TRBJ2-7; tentatively, D is TRBD2 (6 bases). CDR3 sequence reads: CASSRNGGFSYEQYF. The CDR3 coding sequence is TGTGCCAGCAGCCGAAACGGGGGATTCTCCTACGAGCAGTACTTC.